One and the same sample provided the 12 T cell receptor beta chains below, sequenced in a study of cytomegalovirus exposure and HLA in healthy donors. PCR amplification relied on 60 Vbeta primers (plus 13 Jbeta primers). Profiled with immunoSEQ multiplex PCR; TCRdb holds only in-frame clones, not every one. The sample lists some 200,000 clones, about 89% occurring once. The sequenced material came from PBMCs. All receptors derive from a woman between 18 and 29 years old in good health and CMV-seronegative.

The genes are TRBV9 and TRBJ1-6; the D gene is possibly TRBD1 (6 bases). The CDR3 totals 16 residues. Trimming took 4 bases from V and 5 from J, leaving 16 bases between them. Germline CDR1 SGDLS, CDR2 YYNGEE. In DNA form, the CDR3 reads TGTGCCAGCAGCACCCGGGGGGGGCCGGATAATTCACCCCTCCACTTT. Its translation: CASSTRGGPDNSPLHF.

The rearrangement joins TRBV30 to TRBJ2-1, with D perhaps TRBD2 (5 bases). The V gene lost 5 bases and the J gene lost 9 bases, with 11 bases spanning the gap. Germline CDR1 is GTSNPN and CDR2 is SVGIG (reference sequence). The CDR3 contains 11 residues. The CDR3 is CAWGGGSEQFF. The CDR3 nucleotides read TGTGCCTGGGGCGGAGGTTCTGAGCAGTTCTTC.

The chain uses TRBV7-8 and TRBJ1-1; 7 nucleotides align to TRBD1. Per germline, CDR1 SGHVS and CDR2 FQNEAQ. This CDR3 has 12 amino acids. J gave up 4 bases and V 7 bases, and 3 bases lay outside the gene matches. CDR3 residues: CASIQGGTEAFF. In DNA form, the CDR3 reads TGTGCCAGCATTCAGGGGGGCACTGAAGCTTTCTTT.

This clone was counted a single time. The rearrangement links TRBV27 to TRBJ2-2; 7 bases map to TRBD2. The CDR3 is made up of 18 amino acids. Germline V gene sequence: CDR1 MNHEY, CDR2 SMNVEV (reference sequence). Germline trimming cut 1 base from V and 6 bases from J; bases unmatched to any gene: 14. CDR3 DNA: TGTGCCAGCAGTTTATATTCTCCGGGGGTAGCGGGCGCCGGGGAGCTGTTTTTT. This translates into CASSLYSPGVAGAGELFF.

The V gene is TRBV7-2, the J gene TRBJ1-4; D remains unclear. The V and J ends lost 1 base and 6 bases respectively, with 6 bases between them. Germline V lookup: CDR1 SGHTA, CDR2 FQGNSA. The CDR3 consists of 13 residues. The CDR3 nucleotides are TGTGCCAGCAGCTTAGTAGCGGATGAAAAACTGTTTTTT. It encodes CASSLVADEKLFF.

This clone has a single count. The chain's CDR3 is CASSFSRLAKEETQYF. CDR3 nucleotides: TGCGCCAGCAGCTTCTCCAGACTAGCAAAGGAAGAGACCCAGTACTTC. The genes are TRBV5-1 and TRBJ2-5; TRBD2 aligns across 7 bases. The germline V gene encodes CDR1 SGHRS and CDR2 YFSETQ. The V gene end was trimmed by 2 bases and the J gene end by 3 bases; junction bases not matched to a gene: 10. This CDR3 region has 16 residues.

The chain combines TRBV2 with TRBJ2-7, with 8 bases lining up with TRBD1. CDR1 is SNHLY and CDR2 is FYNNEI in the germline V gene. J lost 3 bases, V lost 4 bases, and 2 bases had no gene match. CDR3 length: 13 amino acids. CDR3 protein: CASSGTGIYEQYF. DNA of the CDR3: TGTGCCAGCAGTGGGACAGGGATCTACGAGCAGTACTTC.

This clone was picked up a small number of times. This chain joins TRBV4-1 and TRBJ1-3; D remains ambiguous. The length of the CDR3 is 12 residues. Germline V gives CDR1 MGHRA, CDR2 YSYEKL. Trimming removed 0 bases at V and 10 bases at J, with 7 bases between. This CDR3 reads CASSQDEETIYF. As DNA, the CDR3 is TGCGCCAGCAGCCAAGATGAGGAGACCATATATTTT.

The CDR3 nucleotides read TGCGCCAGCAGCCAAGTAGCGGGAGGGAGCTACGAGCAGTACTTC. Protein sequence: CASSQVAGGSYEQYF. The rearrangement uses TRBV4-3 and TRBJ2-7; 11 nucleotides align to TRBD2. This CDR3 has 15 amino acids. The germline CDR1 and CDR2 sequences are LGHNA and YSLEER. J was trimmed by 3 bases and V by 1 base; bases with no gene match: 2.

This clone was picked up one time. The V gene is TRBV9, the J gene TRBJ2-3; 13 nucleotides agree with TRBD2. CDR3 size: 16 residues. Germline assignment: CDR1 SGDLS and CDR2 YYNGEE. V was pared by 0 bases and J by 7 bases, with 5 bases of the junction left unmatched. The CDR3 loop is CASSVGRLAGGYTQYF. CDR3 nucleotides: TGTGCCAGCAGCGTAGGGAGACTAGCGGGGGGTTATACGCAGTATTTT.

V and J are TRBV7-9 and TRBJ2-1; TRBD2 matches 7 bases. The V segment lost 3 bases and the J segment 0 bases; nucleotides outside the gene matches: 14. Per the germline V gene, CDR1 is SEHNR and CDR2 is FQNEAQ (reference sequence). CDR3 size: 19 residues. Written as DNA, the CDR3 is TGTGCCAGCAGCTTTAAATCCCTGAGTGGCGGGAGCTCCTACAATGAGCAGTTCTTC. Translation gives CASSFKSLSGGSSYNEQFF. The full variable domain, in which reference TRBV7-9 and TRBJ2-1 provide the parts outside the CDR3, is DTGVSQNPRHKITKRGQNVTFRCDPISEHNRLYWYRQTLGQGPEFLTYFQNEAQLEKSRLLSDRFSAERPKGSFSTLEIQRTEQGDSAMYLCASSFKSLSGGSSYNEQFFGPGTRLTVL.

The chain carries TRBV11-2 and TRBJ2-1, with D possibly TRBD2 on 6 matching bases. This CDR3 comprises 13 residues. CDR1 and CDR2 from the germline V gene are SGHAT and FQNNGV. Trimming took off 0 bases at V and 8 bases at J, with 8 bases between the two ends. The CDR3 nucleotides read TGTGCCAGCAGCTTAGAGCGGGACCATGAGCAGTTCTTC. Translating it yields CASSLERDHEQFF.